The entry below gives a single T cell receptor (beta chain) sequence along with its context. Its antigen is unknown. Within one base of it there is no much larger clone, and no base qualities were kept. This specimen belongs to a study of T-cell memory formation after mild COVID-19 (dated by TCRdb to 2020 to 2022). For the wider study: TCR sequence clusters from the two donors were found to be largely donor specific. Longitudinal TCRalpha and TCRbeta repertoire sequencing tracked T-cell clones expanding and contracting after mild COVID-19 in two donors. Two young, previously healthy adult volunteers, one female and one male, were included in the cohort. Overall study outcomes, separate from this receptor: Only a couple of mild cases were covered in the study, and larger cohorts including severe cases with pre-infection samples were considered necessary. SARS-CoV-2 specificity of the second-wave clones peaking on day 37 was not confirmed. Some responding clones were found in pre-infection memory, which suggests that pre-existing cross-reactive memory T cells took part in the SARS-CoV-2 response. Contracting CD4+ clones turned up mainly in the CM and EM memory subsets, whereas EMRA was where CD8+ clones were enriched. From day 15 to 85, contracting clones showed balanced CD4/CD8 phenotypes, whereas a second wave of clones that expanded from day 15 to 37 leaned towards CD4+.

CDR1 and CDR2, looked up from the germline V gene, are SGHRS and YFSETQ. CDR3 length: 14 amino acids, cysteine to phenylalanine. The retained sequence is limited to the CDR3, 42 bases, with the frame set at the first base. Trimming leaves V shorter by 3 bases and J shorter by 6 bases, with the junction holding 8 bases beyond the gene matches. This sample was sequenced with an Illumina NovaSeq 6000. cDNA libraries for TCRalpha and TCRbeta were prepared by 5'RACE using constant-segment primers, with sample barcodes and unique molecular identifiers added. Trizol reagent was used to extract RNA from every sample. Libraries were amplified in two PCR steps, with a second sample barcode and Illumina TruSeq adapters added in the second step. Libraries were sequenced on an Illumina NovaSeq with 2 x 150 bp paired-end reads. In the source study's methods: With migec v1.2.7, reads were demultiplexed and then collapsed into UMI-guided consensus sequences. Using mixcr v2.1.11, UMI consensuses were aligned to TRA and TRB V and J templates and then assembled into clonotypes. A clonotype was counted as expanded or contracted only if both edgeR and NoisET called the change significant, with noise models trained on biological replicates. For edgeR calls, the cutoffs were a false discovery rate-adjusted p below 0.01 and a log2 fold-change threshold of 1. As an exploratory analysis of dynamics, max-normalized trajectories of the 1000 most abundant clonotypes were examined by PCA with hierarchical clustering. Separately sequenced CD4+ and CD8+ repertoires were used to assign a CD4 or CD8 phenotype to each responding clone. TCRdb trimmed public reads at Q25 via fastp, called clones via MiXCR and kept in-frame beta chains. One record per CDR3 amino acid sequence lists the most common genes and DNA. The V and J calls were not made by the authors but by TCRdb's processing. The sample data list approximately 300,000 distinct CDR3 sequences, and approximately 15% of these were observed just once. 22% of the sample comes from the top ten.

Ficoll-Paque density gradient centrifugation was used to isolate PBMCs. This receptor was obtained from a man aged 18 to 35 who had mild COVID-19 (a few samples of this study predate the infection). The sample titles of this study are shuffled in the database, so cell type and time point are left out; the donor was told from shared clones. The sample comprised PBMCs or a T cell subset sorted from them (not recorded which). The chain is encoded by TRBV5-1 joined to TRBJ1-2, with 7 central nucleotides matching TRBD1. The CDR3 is CASSYTTGTDGYTF. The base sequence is TGCGCCAGCAGCTACACAACCGGGACAGATGGCTACACCTTC.